The 21 T cell receptor beta chains listed next were all sequenced from one sample in a study of human T cells and chemical hapten exposure. The time point was: pre-sensitization, week 0. As for treatment: therapeutic diphenylcyclopropenone sensitization with weekly scalp DPC. TCRdb called the RACE reads again in MiXCR, with one record for every CDR3 protein. The repertoire holds around 300,000 distinct CDR3 sequences, with roughly 6% as singletons. Sequencing used whole blood, obtained in connection with sensitization to the hapten diphenylcyclopropenone (DPC). All receptors come from a woman between 18 and 30 years old with alopecia areata. Some clones in this sample may be carry-over from other donors' samples.

This clonotype was seen ten or more times. The chain couples TRBV7-2 to TRBJ2-3; D is possibly TRBD2 (6 bases). Looked up from germline, CDR1 is SGHTA and CDR2 is FQGNSA. The CDR3 spans 14 residues. Deletions cut 3 bases from V and 2 bases from J, with 9 bases between. DNA for the CDR3: TGTGCCAGCAGCTTCAGGACTAACACAGATACGCAGTATTTT. Translation gives CASSFRTNTDTQYF.

This clonotype was counted at least ten times. The chain uses TRBV6-5 and TRBJ2-4; D unclear. Germline CDR1 is MNHEY and CDR2 is SVGAGI. The CDR3 sequence is 17 residues long. V was cut by 0 bases and J by 0 bases, with 12 bases left in between. CDR3 sequence: CASSYSADTLAKNIQYF. The CDR3 DNA is TGTGCCAGCAGTTACTCTGCAGATACCCTAGCCAAAAACATTCAGTACTTC.

This clonotype came up a few times. The V and J genes are TRBV24-1 and TRBJ2-6; 9 nucleotides align to TRBD1. Looked up from germline, CDR1 is KGHDR and CDR2 is SFDVKD. The CDR3 contains 18 residues. With V trimmed by 7 bases and J by 0 bases, 9 bases remained unmatched. CDR3 nucleotides: TGTGCCACCAGCTTGGGACAGGGTAGGGACTCTGGGGCCAACGTCCTGACTTTC. As protein: CATSLGQGRDSGANVLTF.

This clonotype appeared a few times. This sequence joins TRBV12-3 or TRBV12-4 and TRBJ2-2; 7 bases are shared with TRBD2. J lost 4 bases, V lost 5 bases, and 7 bases had no gene match. This CDR3 has 15 amino acids. The CDR3 nucleotides read TGTGCCAGCAGTGGGGGGACTATTCCCACCGGGGAGCTGTTTTTT. Translated: CASSGGTIPTGELFF.

As concerns this clonotype: Being one base from a much bigger clone, this may be a read error. The rearrangement uses TRBV12-3 or TRBV12-4 and TRBJ2-5, with TRBD1 identical over 9 bases. The CDR3 loop spans 14 amino acids. Here the CDR3 reads CDSSFGTGRETQYF. The CDR3 DNA follows: TGTGACAGCAGTTTTGGGACAGGGAGGGAGACCCAGTACTTC.

Many counts were recorded for this clonotype. J is TRBJ2-7 and V is TRBV5-1, with 7 bases identical to TRBD1. Germline V lookup: CDR1 SGHRS, CDR2 YFSETQ. This CDR3 is built from 15 residues. V shed 1 base, J shed 6 bases, and the junction held 10 bases outside the gene matches. CDR3 coding DNA: TGCGCCAGCAGCTTGCGAGGGACAGAACGGAGCGAGCAGTACTTC. This translates into CASSLRGTERSEQYF.

The genes are TRBV29-1 and TRBJ2-7; the match to TRBD1 covers 11 bases. The CDR3 loop spans 12 amino acids. Germline values: CDR1 SQVTM, CDR2 ANQGSEA. V dropped 4 bases and J dropped 5; count of bases not matched to a gene: 1. The CDR3 reads CSVGGQGDEQYF. The CDR3 bases are TGCAGCGTTGGGGGACAGGGGGACGAGCAGTACTTC.

This chain joins TRBV6-1 and TRBJ1-3, with 8 bases that match TRBD1. Trimming cost V 5 bases and J 2 bases; bases outside gene matches: 2. CDR3 length equals 14 residues. CDR1 MNHNS and CDR2 SASEGT come from the germline V gene. As DNA, the CDR3 is TGTGCCAGCAGTAAGACAGGGGCTGGAAACACCATATATTTT. This gives the protein CASSKTGAGNTIYF.

The V gene is TRBV20-1, the J gene TRBJ1-6; weak D call: TRBD1 (5 bases). Between the trimmed V and J ends, which lost 4 bases and 6 bases, there was a span of 10 bases. The CDR3 runs to 13 residues. CDR1 is DFQATT, CDR2 SNEGSKA, per germline (reference sequence). CDR3 loop: CSATGTANSPLHF. The CDR3 DNA reads TGCAGTGCTACTGGGACTGCTAATTCACCCCTCCACTTT.

This clonotype showed up just a few times. CDR3 protein: CASSKTVFNTEAFF. CDR3 nucleotide sequence: TGTGCCAGCAGCAAGACGGTTTTCAACACTGAAGCTTTCTTT. The chain joins TRBV3-1 to TRBJ1-1; D unresolved. This CDR3 is built from 14 residues. Trimming cost V 5 bases and J 2 bases, with 12 bases left between them. CDR1 is LGHDT and CDR2 is YNNKEL in the germline V gene (reference sequence).

This clonotype appeared a few times. The genes are TRBV20-1 and TRBJ2-7, with 9 nucleotides matching TRBD2. Germline CDR1 DFQATT, CDR2 SNEGSKA (reference sequence). The CDR3 is made up of 14 amino acids. The V segment lost 3 bases and the J segment 2 bases; nucleotides outside the gene matches: 5. CDR3 nucleotide sequence: TGCAGTGCTAGGACTAGCGGTAAGGCCTACGAGCAGTACTTC. Translated, it gives CSARTSGKAYEQYF.

This clonotype was picked up a small number of times. The CDR3 spells CSARPGAGDQPQHF. The CDR3 DNA reads TGCAGTGCTAGACCTGGGGCAGGGGATCAGCCCCAGCATTTT. The chain carries TRBV20-1 and TRBJ1-5, with D perhaps matching TRBD1 (6 bases). The ends were cut back, 2 bases at V and 5 bases at J, with 13 bases in the middle. Germline V gene data show CDR1 as DFQATT and CDR2 as SNEGSKA (reference sequence). The CDR3 length is 14 residues.

The rearrangement joins TRBV29-1 to TRBJ2-6; weak D call: TRBD1 (6 bases). This CDR3 is 13 amino acids long. The germline V gene has CDR1 SQVTM and CDR2 ANQGSEA. Trimming removed 6 bases from V and 4 bases from J, with 10 bases in between. The CDR3 DNA reads TGCAGCGTAGCAGGGGCCGGGGCCAACGTCCTGACTTTC. Translating it yields CSVAGAGANVLTF.

This clonotype has ten or more counts. This chain uses TRBV5-1 with TRBJ2-3, with D unclear. The CDR3 contains 15 residues. V lost 2 bases, J lost 5 bases, and 15 bases lay in between. Germline V CDR1 and CDR2: SGHRS, YFSETQ. The CDR3 sequence is CASSFPSIAKDTQYF. CDR3 bases: TGCGCCAGCAGCTTCCCCTCGATAGCCAAAGATACGCAGTATTTT.

In its sample, this clonotype was seen a few times. Written as DNA, the CDR3 is TGCAGCGTTGAACAGGGACGGGGCACTGAAGCTTTCTTT. The encoded protein is CSVEQGRGTEAFF. The rearrangement joins TRBV29-1 to TRBJ1-1, with a tentative D call TRBD1 (5 bases). Trimming pared 2 bases from V and 4 bases from J, leaving 11 bases between. CDR3 length: 13 amino acids. The germline CDR1 and CDR2 sequences are SQVTM and ANQGSEA.

The chain carries TRBV7-8 and TRBJ1-5; the D is unclear. This CDR3 is built from 14 residues. Germline-derived CDR1 and CDR2 are SGHVS and FQNEAQ. The germline V and J ends were trimmed by 2 bases and 6 bases, with 11 bases remaining between them. The CDR3 DNA sequence: TGTGCCAGCAGCTTACCACCCGGTAGTCAGCCCCAGCATTTT. Translating gives CASSLPPGSQPQHF. The complete variable domain, with remaining parts taken from reference TRBV7-8 and TRBJ1-5, reads GAGVSQSPRYKVAKRGQDVALRCDPISGHVSLFWYQQALGQGPEFLTYFQNEAQLDKSGLPSDRFFAERPEGSVSTLKIQRTQQEDSAVYLCASSLPPGSQPQHFGDGTRLSIL.

This clonotype has at least ten counts. The chain is built from TRBV7-2 and TRBJ2-1; maybe TRBD2 (6 bases). The V end was cut by 5 bases, the J end by 0 bases, with 11 bases between. The length of the CDR3 is 15 residues. Germline lookup yields CDR1 SGHTA and CDR2 FQGNSA. CDR3 protein: CASSVSTSSYNEQFF. In DNA form, the CDR3 reads TGTGCCAGCAGCGTTTCGACTAGCTCCTACAATGAGCAGTTCTTC.

The table lists this clonotype with many counts. This chain connects TRBV29-1 to TRBJ1-3; TRBD1 aligns across 8 bases. Germline lookup yields CDR1 SQVTM and CDR2 ANQGSEA. The CDR3 covers 14 residues. V lost 4 bases, J lost 4 bases, and 6 bases stayed unmatched. The CDR3 sequence is CSVGGQGQGNTIYF. CDR3 DNA: TGCAGCGTTGGAGGACAGGGCCAAGGAAACACCATATATTTT.

This clonotype was found many times. V usage is TRBV20-1 and J usage is TRBJ2-3; D might be TRBD2 (6 bases). The V end lost 2 bases, the J end lost 1 base, and 16 bases lay between the germline ends. This CDR3 is built from 16 residues. Germline CDR1 DFQATT, CDR2 SNEGSKA (reference sequence). CDR3 nucleotide sequence: TGCAGTGCTAGAACGACTAGTTTCTCTGGCACAGATACGCAGTATTTT. Protein product: CSARTTSFSGTDTQYF.

This clonotype was observed a few times. J is TRBJ1-6 and V is TRBV11-2; D is undetermined. Germline V lookup: CDR1 SGHAT, CDR2 FQNNGV. The CDR3 has 14 amino acids. Between the trimmed V and J ends, which lost 2 bases and 7 bases, there was a span of 9 bases. DNA for the CDR3: TGTGCCAGCAGCTTAAATGCTGTGAATTCACCCCTCCACTTT. It yields the protein CASSLNAVNSPLHF.

At least ten counts were recorded for this clonotype. This sequence joins TRBV7-2 and TRBJ1-3, with a tentative D call TRBD1 (6 bases). Trimming took off 5 bases at V and 2 bases at J, with 13 bases between the two ends. CDR3 length equals 15 residues. CDR1 SGHTA and CDR2 FQGNSA come from the germline V gene. The DNA for the CDR3 is TGTGCCAGCAGCCCCGACAGGACGACTGGAAACACCATATATTTT. It is translated as CASSPDRTTGNTIYF.